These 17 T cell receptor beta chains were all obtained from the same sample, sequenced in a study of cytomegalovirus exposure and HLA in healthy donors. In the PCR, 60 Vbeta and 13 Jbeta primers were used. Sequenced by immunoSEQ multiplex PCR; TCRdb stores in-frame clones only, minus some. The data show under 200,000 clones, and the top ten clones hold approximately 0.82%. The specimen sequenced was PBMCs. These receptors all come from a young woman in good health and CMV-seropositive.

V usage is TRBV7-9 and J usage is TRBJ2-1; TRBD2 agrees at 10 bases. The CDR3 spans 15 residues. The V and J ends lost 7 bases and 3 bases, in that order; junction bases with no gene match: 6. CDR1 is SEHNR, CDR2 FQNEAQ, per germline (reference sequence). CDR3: CASNRLAGDYNEQFF. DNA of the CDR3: TGTGCCAGCAACAGGCTAGCGGGAGACTACAATGAGCAGTTCTTC.

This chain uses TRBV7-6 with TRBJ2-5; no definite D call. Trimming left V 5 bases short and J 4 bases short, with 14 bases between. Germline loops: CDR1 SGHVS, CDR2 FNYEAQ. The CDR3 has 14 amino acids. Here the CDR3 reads CASSLEVGTETQYF. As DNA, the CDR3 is TGTGCCAGCAGCCTCGAAGTGGGCACAGAGACCCAGTACTTC.

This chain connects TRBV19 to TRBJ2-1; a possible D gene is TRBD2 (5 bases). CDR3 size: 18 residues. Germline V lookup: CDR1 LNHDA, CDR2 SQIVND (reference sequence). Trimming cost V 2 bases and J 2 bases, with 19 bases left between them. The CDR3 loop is CASSIPPQRTGTYNEQFF. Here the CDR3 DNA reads TGTGCCAGTAGTATACCACCCCAGCGTACGGGGACCTACAATGAGCAGTTCTTC.

The CDR3 coding sequence is TGTGCCTGGGGACGTCTAGCGGGAATCCGAAATGAGCAGTTCTTC. This encodes CAWGRLAGIRNEQFF. This chain joins TRBV30 and TRBJ2-1; 9 bases fit TRBD2. The CDR3 has 15 residues. With V trimmed by 5 bases and J by 7 bases, 12 bases remained unmatched. Germline V gene sequence: CDR1 GTSNPN, CDR2 SVGIG (reference sequence).

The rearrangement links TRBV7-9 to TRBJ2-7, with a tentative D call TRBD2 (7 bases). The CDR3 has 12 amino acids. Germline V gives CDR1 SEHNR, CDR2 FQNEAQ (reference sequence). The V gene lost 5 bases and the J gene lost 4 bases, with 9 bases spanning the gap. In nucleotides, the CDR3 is TGTGCCAGCAGCGGGAGGGGGTACGAGCAGTACTTC. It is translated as CASSGRGYEQYF.

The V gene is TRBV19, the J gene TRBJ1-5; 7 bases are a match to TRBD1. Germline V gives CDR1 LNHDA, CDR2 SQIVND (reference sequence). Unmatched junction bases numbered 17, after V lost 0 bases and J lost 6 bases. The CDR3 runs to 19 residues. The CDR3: CASSIDRPGTVLERQPQHF. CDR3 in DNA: TGTGCCAGTAGTATAGACCGACCGGGGACAGTACTAGAACGTCAGCCCCAGCATTTT.

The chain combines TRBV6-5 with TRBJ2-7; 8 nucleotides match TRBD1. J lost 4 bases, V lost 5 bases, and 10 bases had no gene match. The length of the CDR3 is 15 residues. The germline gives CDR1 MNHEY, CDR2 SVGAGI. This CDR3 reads CASSLNRGLTYEQYF. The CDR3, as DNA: TGTGCCAGCAGTCTAAACAGGGGGTTGACATACGAGCAGTACTTC.

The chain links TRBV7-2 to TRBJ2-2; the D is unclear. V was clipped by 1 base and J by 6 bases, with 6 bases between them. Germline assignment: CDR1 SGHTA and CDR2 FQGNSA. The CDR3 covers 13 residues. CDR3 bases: TGTGCCAGCAGCTTAGTTCGGGCCGGGGAGCTGTTTTTT. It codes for CASSLVRAGELFF.

CDR3 DNA: TGTGCCAGTAGAGACTCTACAAATGAGCAGTTCTTC. This translates into CASRDSTNEQFF. The chain links TRBV19 to TRBJ2-1, with D unresolved. This CDR3 has 12 amino acids. Per germline, CDR1 LNHDA and CDR2 SQIVND (reference sequence). V was trimmed by 6 bases and J by 7 bases, leaving 10 bases between them.

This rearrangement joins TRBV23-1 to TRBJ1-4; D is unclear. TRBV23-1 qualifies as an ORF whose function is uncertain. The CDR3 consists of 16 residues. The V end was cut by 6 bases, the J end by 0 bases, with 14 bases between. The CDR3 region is CASRLPEGPTNEKLFF. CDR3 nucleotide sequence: TGCGCCAGCAGGCTACCAGAGGGTCCAACTAATGAAAAACTGTTTTTT.

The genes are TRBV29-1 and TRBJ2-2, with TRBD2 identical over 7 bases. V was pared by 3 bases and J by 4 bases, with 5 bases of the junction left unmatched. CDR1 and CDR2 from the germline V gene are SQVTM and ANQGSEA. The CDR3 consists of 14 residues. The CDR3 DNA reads TGCAGCGTTGATCGTGGGAGGGGCACCGGGGAGCTGTTTTTT. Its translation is CSVDRGRGTGELFF.

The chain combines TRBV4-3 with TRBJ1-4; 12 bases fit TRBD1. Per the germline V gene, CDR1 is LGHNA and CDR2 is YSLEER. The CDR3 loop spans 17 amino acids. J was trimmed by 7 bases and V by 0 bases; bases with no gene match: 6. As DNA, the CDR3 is TGCGCCAGCAGCCAAGATTGGGACAGGGGGCATGGTGAAAAACTGTTTTTT. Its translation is CASSQDWDRGHGEKLFF.

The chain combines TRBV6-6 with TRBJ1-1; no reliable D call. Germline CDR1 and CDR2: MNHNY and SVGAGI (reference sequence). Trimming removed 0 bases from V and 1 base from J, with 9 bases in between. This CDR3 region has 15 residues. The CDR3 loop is CASSYSTTGNTEAFF. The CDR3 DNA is TGTGCCAGCAGTTACTCGACGACGGGGAACACTGAAGCTTTCTTT.

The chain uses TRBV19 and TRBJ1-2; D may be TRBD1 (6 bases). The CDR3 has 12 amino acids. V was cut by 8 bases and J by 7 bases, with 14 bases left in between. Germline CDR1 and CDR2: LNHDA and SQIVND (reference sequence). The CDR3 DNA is TGTGCCAGTGTGGGGGGGGCCGCTGGCTACACCTTC. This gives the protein CASVGGAAGYTF.

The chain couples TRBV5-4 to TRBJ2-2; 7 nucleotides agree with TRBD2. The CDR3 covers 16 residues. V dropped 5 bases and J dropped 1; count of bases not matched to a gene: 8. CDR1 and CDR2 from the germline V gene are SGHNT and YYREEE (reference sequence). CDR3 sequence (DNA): TGTGCCAGCAGTTTCACCGGGAGGAAGAACACCGGGGAGCTGTTTTTT. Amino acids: CASSFTGRKNTGELFF.

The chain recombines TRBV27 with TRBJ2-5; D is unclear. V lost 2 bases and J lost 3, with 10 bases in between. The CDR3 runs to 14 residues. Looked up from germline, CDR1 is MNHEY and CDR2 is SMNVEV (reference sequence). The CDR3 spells CASSLNTAKETQYF. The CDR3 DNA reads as TGTGCCAGCAGTTTAAATACAGCCAAAGAGACCCAGTACTTC.

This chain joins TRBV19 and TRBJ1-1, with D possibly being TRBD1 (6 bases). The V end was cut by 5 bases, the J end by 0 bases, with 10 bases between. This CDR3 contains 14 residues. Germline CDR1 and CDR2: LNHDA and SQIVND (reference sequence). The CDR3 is CASSVDSMNTEAFF. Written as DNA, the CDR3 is TGTGCCAGTAGTGTGGACAGCATGAACACTGAAGCTTTCTTT.